This TCR beta chain originates from a study of CD8+CD57+ T cells in acquired aplastic anemia. CDR3 and TCR beta VDJ profiling relied on a genomic DNA template. TCRdb analysed the reads with MiXCR anew, one entry per CDR3 protein. Among 200,000 to 250,000 distinct CDR3 sequences listed, over 55% were seen once. Overall study results and limits: No significant difference in CD8+ Simpson's diversity was found between patients and controls.

This clonotype was counted between two and nine times. The antigen remains undetermined. The CDR3 is 13 amino acids. V shed 4 bases, J shed 7 bases, and the junction held 4 bases outside the gene matches. In germline, CDR1 is SSHAT, CDR2 FNYEAQ (reference sequence). CD8+CD57+ cell expansion had been shown by flow cytometry in patients chosen for sequencing. Severe acquired aplastic anemia was the diagnosis recorded for all patients. The chain recombines TRBV7-7 with TRBJ2-1, with 7 bases aligning to TRBD2. The sequence was obtained from a human donor with aplastic anemia. Source material: sorted CD4+, CD8+, or CD8+CD57+ T cells (not recorded which) from PBMCs. DNA of the CDR3: TGTGCCAGCAGCTCCGGACTAGTTAATGAGCAGTTCTTC. This codes for CASSSGLVNEQFF.